Below, 18 T cell receptor beta chains from the same sample are listed, as sequenced in a study of blood T cell repertoires in COVID-19. TCRdb keeps only in-frame clones here, not all; method: immunoSEQ multiplex PCR. Of about 72,000 clones listed, less than 85% are singletons. Sequencing used peripheral blood. Receptor source: a woman aged 80 or over with acute or convalescent COVID-19.

This rearrangement joins TRBV3-1 (or the pseudogene TRBV3-2) to TRBJ1-5; no firm D call. CDR3 length: 16 residues. Per germline, CDR1 LGHDT and CDR2 YNNKEL (reference sequence). Trimming stripped 5 bases from V and 2 bases from J, with 16 bases between. Here the CDR3 reads CASSSTPVRGNQPQHF. DNA of the CDR3: TGTGCCAGCAGCTCGACGCCGGTGAGGGGCAATCAGCCCCAGCATTTT.

V and J are TRBV27 and TRBJ2-1, with 9 nucleotides matching TRBD1. J lost 8 bases, V lost 6 bases, and 8 bases had no gene match. The CDR3 has 14 amino acids. The germline gives CDR1 MNHEY, CDR2 SMNVEV (reference sequence). CDR3 in DNA: TGTGCCAGCAGCCCAACAGGGGGCGGGGATGAGCAGTTCTTC. Translated, it gives CASSPTGGGDEQFF.

The chain is built from TRBV5-6 and TRBJ1-2; D is undetermined. Trimming removed 5 bases from V and 4 bases from J, with 15 bases in between. Germline-derived CDR1 and CDR2 are SGHDT and YYEEEE. CDR3 length equals 14 residues. DNA of the CDR3: TGTGCCAGCAGTAAAGACACTTCCCCCTATGGCTACACCTTC. Protein product: CASSKDTSPYGYTF.

The chain has TRBV5-4 and TRBJ1-1; 8 nucleotides agree with TRBD1. The CDR3 spans 14 residues. Germline V gene lookup returns CDR1 SGHNT and CDR2 YYREEE (reference sequence). The V and J ends lost 1 base and 5 bases, in that order; junction bases with no gene match: 4. CDR3 in DNA: TGTGCCAGCAGCTTGCAGGGGGCAAGGACTGAAGCTTTCTTT. Encoded protein: CASSLQGARTEAFF.

The chain combines TRBV30 with TRBJ1-5; D is unresolved. The CDR3 covers 14 residues. In germline, CDR1 is GTSNPN, CDR2 SVGIG (reference sequence). V gave up 1 base and J gave up 0 bases, with 7 bases separating them. The CDR3 DNA reads as TGTGCCTGGAGTGACATGAATAGCAATCAGCCCCAGCATTTT. Protein sequence: CAWSDMNSNQPQHF.

V gene TRBV6-6 combines with J gene TRBJ1-3; a possible D gene is TRBD1 (6 bases). V lost 6 bases and J 0 bases, leaving 15 bases between the germline ends. The germline V gene encodes CDR1 MNHNY and CDR2 SVGAGI (reference sequence). The CDR3 length is 16 residues. DNA of the CDR3: TGTGCCAGCAGGCGGGGGGGCGGCGACTCTGGAAACACCATATATTTT. It is translated as CASRRGGGDSGNTIYF.

The chain joins TRBV27 to TRBJ2-7, with 9 nucleotides matching TRBD2. CDR3 size: 14 residues. CDR1 MNHEY and CDR2 SMNVEV come from the germline V gene (reference sequence). J lost 0 bases, V lost 6 bases, and 3 bases had no gene match. In DNA form, the CDR3 reads TGTGCCAGCAGGGATAGCGGGGGCTCCTACGAGCAGTACTTC. The encoded protein is CASRDSGGSYEQYF.

The rearrangement uses TRBV7-8 and TRBJ1-2, with 7 bases lining up with TRBD1. CDR1 and CDR2 (germline): SGHVS, FQNEAQ. There are 14 residues in the CDR3. The trim removed 2 bases at V and 7 bases at J, leaving 7 bases unmatched. The DNA for the CDR3 is TGTGCCAGCAGCTTAATGGAAGGGGGCGTTGGCTACACCTTC. Residues: CASSLMEGGVGYTF.

In this sample, this clone turned up a few times. The chain employs TRBV2 and TRBJ1-4; a weak D match, TRBD1 (6 bases). Between the trimmed V and J ends, which lost 6 bases and 7 bases, there was a span of 15 bases. CDR3 length: 14 amino acids. The germline gives CDR1 SNHLY, CDR2 FYNNEI. The DNA of the CDR3 is TGTGCCAGCAGGGAACAGGGAGCGGGTGAAAAACTGTTTTTT. This translates into CASREQGAGEKLFF.

The chain recombines TRBV30 with TRBJ1-3, with D perhaps matching TRBD1 (5 bases). CDR1 is GTSNPN and CDR2 is SVGIG in the germline V gene (reference sequence). The ends were cut back, 5 bases at V and 0 bases at J, with 8 bases in the middle. The CDR3 totals 13 residues. The CDR3 reads CAWQTDSGNTIYF. DNA of the CDR3: TGTGCCTGGCAGACAGACTCTGGAAACACCATATATTTT.

V gene TRBV24-1 combines with J gene TRBJ2-2, with D perhaps TRBD2 (6 bases). This CDR3 is 14 amino acids long. V was trimmed by 4 bases and J by 5 bases, leaving 10 bases between them. Germline values: CDR1 KGHDR, CDR2 SFDVKD. This CDR3 is CATSETSWTGELFF. CDR3 in DNA: TGTGCCACCAGTGAAACTAGCTGGACCGGGGAGCTGTTTTTT.

The chain is built from TRBV5-1 and TRBJ2-5; a possible D gene is TRBD1 (5 bases). Germline CDR1 and CDR2: SGHRS and YFSETQ. V was pared by 0 bases and J by 2 bases, with 8 bases between. The CDR3 spans 14 residues. CDR3 bases: TGCGCCAGCAGCTTGGGGGGCGGTCAAGAGACCCAGTACTTC. The encoded protein is CASSLGGGQETQYF.

The rearrangement joins TRBV25-1 to TRBJ2-1, with 7 bases fitting TRBD2. V lost 2 bases and J lost 9; bases outside the gene matches: 7. The germline V gene has CDR1 MGHDK and CDR2 SYGVNS. The CDR3 totals 14 residues. The CDR3 DNA follows: TGTGCCAGCAGTGAAGGGGGGGGGAAGGGTGAGCAGTTCTTC. Its translation is CASSEGGGKGEQFF.

The rearrangement joins TRBV10-2 to TRBJ2-1, with TRBD2 identical over 10 bases. The CDR3 sequence is 14 residues long. Germline lookup yields CDR1 WSHSY and CDR2 SAAADI. The junction had 9 bases not matched to a gene; V was cut back by 4 bases and J by 12 bases. CDR3 nucleotide sequence: TGCGCCAGCAGTGCGAGACTAGCGGGTATCGGGCAGTTCTTC. Protein product: CASSARLAGIGQFF.

The V gene is TRBV11-3, the J gene TRBJ1-1; 7 nucleotides match TRBD1. Germline CDR1 SGHNT, CDR2 YENEEA. This CDR3 comprises 20 residues. The junction had 23 bases not matched to a gene; V was cut back by 1 base and J by 6 bases. DNA of the CDR3: TGTGCCAGCAGCTTAGGATATCGTTTTGGACAGGTCTTAACCGCACCTGAAGCTTTCTTT. It codes for CASSLGYRFGQVLTAPEAFF.

V gene TRBV18 combines with J gene TRBJ2-7; D may be TRBD1 (6 bases). This CDR3 has 15 residues. Germline lookup yields CDR1 KGHSH and CDR2 LQKENI. Trimming removed 2 bases from V and 5 bases from J, with 16 bases in between. The CDR3 loop is CASSPMQQGMDEQYF. The CDR3 DNA reads TGTGCCAGCTCACCAATGCAACAGGGAATGGACGAGCAGTACTTC.

In its sample, this clone was seen once. V and J are TRBV5-1 and TRBJ2-3, with 10 bases matching TRBD2. In germline, CDR1 is SGHRS, CDR2 YFSETQ. The CDR3 spans 16 residues. V was pared by 4 bases and J by 4 bases, with 9 bases of the junction left unmatched. In DNA form, the CDR3 reads TGCGCCAGCAGCCTCCTGCTAGCGGGAGCAGCAGATACGCAGTATTTT. Amino acids: CASSLLLAGAADTQYF. Full variable domain (outside the CDR3, taken from reference TRBV5-1 and TRBJ2-3): KAGVTQTPRYLIKTRGQQVTLSCSPISGHRSVSWYQQTPGQGLQFLFEYFSETQRNKGNFPGRFSGRQFSNSRSEMNVSTLELGDSALYLCASSLLLAGAADTQYFGPGTRLTVL.

The rearrangement uses TRBV6-6 and TRBJ1-3; D remains unclear. This CDR3 is 16 amino acids long. Germline V gene sequence: CDR1 MNHNY, CDR2 SVGAGI (reference sequence). V dropped 2 bases and J dropped 4 bases, with 15 bases sitting between them. The CDR3 reads CASSYVLDDIGNTIYF. The CDR3, as DNA: TGTGCCAGCAGTTACGTCTTGGATGACATCGGAAACACCATATATTTT.